This TCR beta chain was identified in a study of OX40 agonist ivuxolimab in advanced cancers. On the study more broadly: Patients' therapy was ivuxolimab, an antibody that acts as an agonist of OX40 (CD134). Three individuals attained partial responses, comprising one hepatocellular carcinoma case and two cutaneous melanoma cases. Overall study results and limits: More expanded clones were found, on average, in CD8+ than in CD4+ T cells. Dosing at 0.1 to 3.0 mg/kg was accompanied by clonal expansion of CD4+ and CD8+ blood T cells by week 6.

Assay: immunoSEQ multiplex PCR; the TCRdb copy retains only in-frame clones and omits some. The data hold 65,000 to 100,000 clones, with approximately 79% observed a single time. The V gene lost 4 bases and the J gene lost 4 bases, with 10 bases spanning the gap. Germline V CDR1 and CDR2: MRHNA, SNTAGT. The CDR3 is made up of 14 amino acids. Concerning this clone: Antigen specificity is unknown.

The J gene is TRBJ2-2, the V gene TRBV6-4, with a possible D match to TRBD2 (5 bases). The source was CD4+ or CD8+ T cells sorted from blood, collected in a trial of the OX40 agonist ivuxolimab. The TCR originated in an adult with an advanced solid tumor such as melanoma, head and neck, liver or kidney cancer. CDR3 DNA sequence: TGTGCCAGCAGTGCGGGGTGGGCCACCGGGGAGCTGTTTTTT. Translation gives CASSAGWATGELFF.